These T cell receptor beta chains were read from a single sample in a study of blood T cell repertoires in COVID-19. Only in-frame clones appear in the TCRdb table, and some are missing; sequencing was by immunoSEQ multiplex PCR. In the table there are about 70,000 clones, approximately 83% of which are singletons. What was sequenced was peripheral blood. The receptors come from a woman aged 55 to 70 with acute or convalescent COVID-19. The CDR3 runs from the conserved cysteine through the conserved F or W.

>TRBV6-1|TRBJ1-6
CASSELGQGAGSPLHF
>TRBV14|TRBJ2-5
CASSQGGGAGGTQYF
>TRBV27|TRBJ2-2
CASSGGLAGVTGELFF
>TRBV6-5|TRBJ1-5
CASRRTGTVNQPQHF
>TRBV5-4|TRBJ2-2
CASSFSRGGGTGELFF
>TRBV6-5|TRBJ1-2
CASSLSGQVYGYTF
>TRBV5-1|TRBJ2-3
CASSLGRGTSTDTQYF
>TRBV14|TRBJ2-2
CASSQVAGVGGELFF
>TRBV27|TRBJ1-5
CASSSGGYSNQPQHF
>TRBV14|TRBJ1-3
CASSQRGDRPGNTIYF
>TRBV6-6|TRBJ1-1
CASSYTGGTEAFF
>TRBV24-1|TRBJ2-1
CATSEISGSYNEQFF
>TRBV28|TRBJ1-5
CASSLGAGGGLRQPQHF
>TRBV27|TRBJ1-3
CASSLDRASGNTIYF
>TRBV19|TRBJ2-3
CASSIVPGVDTQYF
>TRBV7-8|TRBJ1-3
CASSLAGTGTGNTIYF
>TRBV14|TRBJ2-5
CASSLPPAQGYSQETQYF
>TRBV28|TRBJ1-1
CASSQGQGSPPLEAFF
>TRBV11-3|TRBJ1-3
CASSPGGSGGNTIYF
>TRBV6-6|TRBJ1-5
CASSYSENNQPQHF
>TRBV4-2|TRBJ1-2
CASSQDQGQGYGYTF
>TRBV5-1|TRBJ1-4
CASSLGQGAEKLFF
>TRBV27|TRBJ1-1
CASSLAWGDTEAFF
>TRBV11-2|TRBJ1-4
CASSSRTNEKLFF
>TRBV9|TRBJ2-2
CASSLNTGELFF
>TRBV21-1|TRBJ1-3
CASSTFLAGTGVGNTIYF
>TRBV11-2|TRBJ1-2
CASSSNRGNYGYTF
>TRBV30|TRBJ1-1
CAWSLGTGVSEAFF
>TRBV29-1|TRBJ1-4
CSVSTGTANEKLFF
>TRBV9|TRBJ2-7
CASSVGPSGGAYEQYF
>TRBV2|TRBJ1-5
CASRKDRDSHQPQHF
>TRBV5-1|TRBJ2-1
CASRGDPSYNEQFF
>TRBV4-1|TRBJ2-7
CASSGVDEQYF
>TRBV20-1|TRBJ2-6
CSASSSFSGANVLTF
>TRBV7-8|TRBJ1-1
CASSLGPRQNTEAFF
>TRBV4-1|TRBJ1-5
CASSLGLTGGQPQHF
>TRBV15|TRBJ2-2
CATRETGVNTGELFF
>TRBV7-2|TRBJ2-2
CASSSRTENTGELFF
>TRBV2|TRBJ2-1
CASSAGLAGKQFF
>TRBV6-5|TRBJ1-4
CASSLGQGGEKLFF
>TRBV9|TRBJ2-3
CASSAAAGGTDTQYF
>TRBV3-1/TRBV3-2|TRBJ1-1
CASSQLQLNTEAFF
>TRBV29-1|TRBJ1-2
CSAGVAPGVITF
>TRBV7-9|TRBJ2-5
CASSRRQGGTQYF
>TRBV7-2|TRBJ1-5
CASSLAGQWGNQPQHF
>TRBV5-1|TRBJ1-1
CASSLGPTGGTEAFF
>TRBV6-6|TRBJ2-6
CASDYRASAGANVLTF
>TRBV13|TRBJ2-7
CASRGRDRAYEQYF
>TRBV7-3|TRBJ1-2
CASSLTSSTGANYGYTF
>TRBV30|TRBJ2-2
CASLPGLAGVNTGELFF
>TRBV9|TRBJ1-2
CASSDRQGAGYTF
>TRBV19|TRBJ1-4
CASNRGPNEKLFF
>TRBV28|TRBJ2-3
CASSPPQGLRTEDDTQYF
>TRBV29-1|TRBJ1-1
CSVDGTGMNTEAFF
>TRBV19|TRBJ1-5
CASNRFSSNQPQHF
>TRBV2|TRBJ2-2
CASKGLFPTGELFF
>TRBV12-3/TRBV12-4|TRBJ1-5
CASSGQANQPQHF
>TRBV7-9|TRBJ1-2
CASSMQGGRGYTF
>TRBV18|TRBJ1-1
CASSPGEGSGVMNTEAFF
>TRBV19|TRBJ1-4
CASSRQVGNEKLFF